The rows below give T cell receptor beta chains drawn from one sample of a study of blood T cells in healthy people across ages. TCRdb re-analysed the 5' RACE reads in MiXCR, keeping a single row per CDR3 protein. This table holds roughly 730,000 distinct CDR3 sequences, just over 55% found once. Material: blood. These receptors originate from a man between 35 and 55 years old in good health. Each CDR3 is given with its conserved first and last residue. A D gene is named only where the DNA matches it firmly. Size is omitted from some rows. Given values are once, few, many or a class for expanded clones.

NA	NA	TRBV7-8	TRBJ1-5	CASSTEQGNQLQHF	TGTGCCAGCAGCACCGAACAGGGAAATCAGCTCCAGCATTTT
NA	NA	TRBV7-3	TRBJ1-5	CASSPRVNCNQPQHF	TGTGCCAGCAGCCCAAGGGTCAATTGCAATCAGCCCCAGCATTTT
TRBD2	NA	TRBV29-1	TRBJ2-1	CSGVGGTSGSSYNEQFF	TGCAGTGGGGTTGGAGGGACTAGCGGTAGCTCCTACAATGAGCAGTTCTTC
NA	NA	TRBV11-2	TRBJ1-2	CASSLIRGNYGYTF	TGTGCCAGCAGCTTAATTCGGGGAAACTATGGCTACACCTTC
NA	once	TRBV12-3/TRBV12-4	TRBJ1-2	CASSFLRGGYTF	TGTGCCAGCAGTTTCTTAAGGGGTGGCTACACCTTC
NA	NA	TRBV28	TRBJ1-1	CASTTNYRGTTEAFF	TGTGCCAGCACCACTAACTACCGGGGTACCACTGAAGCTTTCTTT
NA	few	TRBV9	TRBJ2-1	CASSVDGAGLLNEQFF	TGTGCCAGCAGTGTAGATGGGGCGGGCCTCCTCAATGAGCAGTTCTTC
NA	NA	TRBV20-1	TRBJ2-1	CSARDILYNEQFF	TGCAGTGCTAGGGATATCCTTTACAATGAGCAGTTCTTC
TRBD1	NA	TRBV5-1	TRBJ1-1	CASGVQGENTEAFF	TGCGCCAGCGGGGTTCAGGGGGAGAACACTGAAGCTTTCTTT
NA	NA	TRBV6-2/TRBV6-3	TRBJ2-5	CASSSLRVQETQYF	TGTGCCAGCAGTTCCTTAAGAGTACAAGAGACCCAGTACTTC
TRBD2	NA	TRBV27	TRBJ2-7	CASRMGLAGIYEQYF	TGTGCCAGCAGGATGGGACTAGCGGGAATCTACGAGCAGTACTTC
NA	NA	TRBV4-2	TRBJ1-1	CASSQELAGEGFF	TGTGCCAGCAGCCAAGAACTTGCGGGGGAAGGTTTCTTT
NA	NA	TRBV11-2	TRBJ1-6	CASSTPSGTTDSPLHF	TGTGCCAGCAGCACACCGTCCGGGACAACGGATTCACCCCTCCACTTT
NA	NA	TRBV27	TRBJ1-6	CASTTGIRSPLHF	TGTGCCAGCACCACAGGGATCCGATCACCCCTCCACTTT
NA	NA	TRBV4-3	TRBJ2-1	CASSQGGKNYNEQFF	TGCGCCAGCAGCCAAGGCGGGAAAAACTACAATGAGCAGTTCTTC
NA	few	TRBV11-3	TRBJ2-6	CASSLIPTSGANVLTF	TGTGCCAGCAGCTTAATCCCGACCTCTGGGGCCAACGTCCTGACTTTC
TRBD2	NA	TRBV24-1	TRBJ2-3	CATSDPGTKSTDTQYF	TGTGCCACCAGTGACCCCGGGACTAAAAGCACAGATACGCAGTATTTT
TRBD2	NA	TRBV12-3/TRBV12-4	TRBJ2-1	CASSLREAGEGNEQFF	TGTGCCAGCAGTTTACGTGAAGCGGGAGAGGGGAATGAGCAGTTCTTC
TRBD1	NA	TRBV6-5	TRBJ2-2	CASDGQGNTGELFF	TGTGCCAGCGACGGACAGGGAAACACCGGGGAGCTGTTTTTT
NA	NA	TRBV4-3	TRBJ2-7	CASSQVTGTPYEQYF	TGCGCCAGCAGCCAAGTCACCGGGACTCCCTACGAGCAGTACTTC
NA	NA	TRBV6-5	TRBJ2-5	CASSPRPLGPETQYF	TGTGCCAGCAGTCCGCGCCCGCTTGGGCCAGAGACCCAGTACTTC
NA	NA	TRBV2	TRBJ2-1	CATSGEGFGEQFF	TGTGCCACCTCAGGTGAAGGGTTTGGTGAGCAGTTCTTC
NA	NA	TRBV7-9	TRBJ1-3	CASRGTGIGNTIYF	TGTGCCAGCAGGGGTACAGGGATAGGAAACACCATATATTTT
NA	NA	TRBV27	TRBJ2-7	CARDFYEQYF	TGTGCCAGAGACTTCTACGAGCAGTACTTC
NA	NA	TRBV6-2/TRBV6-3	TRBJ2-6	CASHEEAGANVLTF	TGTGCCAGTCATGAGGAGGCTGGGGCCAACGTCCTGACTTTC
NA	few	TRBV27	TRBJ2-7	CASSFGAGYEQYF	TGTGCCAGCAGTTTCGGTGCAGGCTACGAGCAGTACTTC
NA	NA	TRBV4-3	TRBJ1-1	CASSQEWGGEAFF	TGCGCCAGCAGCCAAGAATGGGGTGGTGAAGCTTTCTTT
TRBD2	NA	TRBV4-1	TRBJ2-7	CASSQASSGSGEQYF	TGCGCCAGCAGCCAAGCGAGTAGCGGGAGCGGCGAGCAGTACTTC
NA	few	TRBV28	TRBJ1-1	CASSVIQDLWTEAFF	TGTGCCAGCAGTGTCATACAAGACCTGTGGACTGAAGCTTTCTTT
TRBD2	NA	TRBV5-1	TRBJ2-5	CASSLAGGNEQYF	TGCGCCAGCAGCTTGGCCGGGGGGAATGAGCAGTACTTC
NA	once	TRBV5-6	TRBJ1-5	CASSSEAQPQHF	TGTGCCAGCAGCTCGGAAGCTCAGCCCCAGCATTTT
TRBD2	NA	TRBV20-1	TRBJ2-5	CSASDVRGRAGETQYF	TGCAGTGCTAGTGACGTCCGCGGGAGGGCGGGAGAGACCCAGTACTTC
TRBD1	NA	TRBV5-1	TRBJ2-4	CASSSREDRGSDIQYF	TGCGCCAGCAGCTCCCGGGAGGACAGGGGCAGTGACATTCAGTACTTC
NA	NA	TRBV5-5	TRBJ2-7	CASIPQVGRAYKQYF	TGTGCCAGCATCCCGCAGGTCGGGCGAGCCTACAAGCAGTACTTC
TRBD2	NA	TRBV15	TRBJ2-7	CATSRVASGSLYEQYF	TGTGCCACCAGCAGAGTGGCTAGCGGGAGTCTTTACGAGCAGTACTTC
NA	NA	TRBV2	TRBJ1-4	CASSEGAGRREKLFF	TGTGCCAGCAGTGAAGGGGCAGGGAGGCGTGAAAAACTGTTTTTT
NA	few	TRBV12-3/TRBV12-4	TRBJ1-1	CASSLRVFGGTEAFF	TGTGCCAGCAGTCTCAGGGTTTTCGGTGGCACTGAAGCTTTCTTT
NA	few	TRBV6-5	TRBJ2-7	CASSLGGPGSRYEQYF	TGTGCCAGCAGTCTCGGGGGGCCAGGCTCCCGCTACGAGCAGTACTTC
NA	few	TRBV12-3/TRBV12-4	TRBJ2-7	CASSLGAGITSYEQYF	TGTGCCAGCAGTTTGGGGGCAGGGATAACATCCTACGAGCAGTACTTC
NA	NA	TRBV11-2	TRBJ2-1	CASSFRTSQSDEQFF	TGTGCCAGCAGCTTCAGAACTAGTCAGTCCGATGAGCAGTTCTTC
NA	NA	TRBV27	TRBJ2-7	CASSLSITGTSYEQYF	TGTGCCAGCAGTTTATCGATAACAGGTACCTCCTACGAGCAGTACTTC
NA	NA	TRBV5-1	TRBJ1-2	CASSFSPVDDYGYTF	TGCGCCAGCAGCTTTAGCCCTGTGGATGACTATGGCTACACCTTC
NA	NA	TRBV20-1	TRBJ1-1	CSATQHGGYTEAFF	TGCAGTGCCACACAACATGGTGGGTACACTGAAGCTTTCTTT
NA	NA	TRBV3-1	TRBJ1-2	CASSQGGEQGGYTF	TGTGCCAGCAGCCAAGGAGGGGAGCAGGGGGGCTACACCTTC
NA	NA	TRBV6-2/TRBV6-3	TRBJ1-1	CASTDGAPRDTEAFF	TGTGCCAGCACGGATGGGGCCCCCAGGGACACTGAAGCTTTCTTT
NA	NA	TRBV7-2	TRBJ2-5	CASNIISTVQETQYF	TGTGCCAGCAACATTATTTCGACAGTTCAAGAGACCCAGTACTTC
TRBD1	NA	TRBV10-3	TRBJ2-5	CAISGTGGQETQYF	TGTGCCATCAGCGGGACAGGGGGACAAGAGACCCAGTACTTC